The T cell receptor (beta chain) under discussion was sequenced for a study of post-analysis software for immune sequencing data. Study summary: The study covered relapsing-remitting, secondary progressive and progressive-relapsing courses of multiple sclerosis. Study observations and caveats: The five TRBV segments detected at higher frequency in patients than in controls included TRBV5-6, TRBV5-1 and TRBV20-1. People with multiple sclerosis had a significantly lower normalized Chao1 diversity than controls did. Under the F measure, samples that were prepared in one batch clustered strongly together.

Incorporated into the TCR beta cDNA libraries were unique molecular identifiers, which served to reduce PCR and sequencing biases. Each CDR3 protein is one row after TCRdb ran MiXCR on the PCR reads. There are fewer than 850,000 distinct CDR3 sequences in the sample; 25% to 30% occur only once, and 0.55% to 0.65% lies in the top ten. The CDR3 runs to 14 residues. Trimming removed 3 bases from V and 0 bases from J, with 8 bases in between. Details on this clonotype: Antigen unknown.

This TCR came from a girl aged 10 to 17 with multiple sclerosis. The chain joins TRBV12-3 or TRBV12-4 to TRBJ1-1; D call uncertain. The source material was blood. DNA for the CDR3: TGTGCCAGCAGTTTTAGAGAGATGAACACTGAAGCTTTCTTT. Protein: CASSFREMNTEAFF.